Detailed here is one TCR beta chain. These data belong to a study of control samples from healthy donors and cancer patients. Sequencing was performed with immunoSEQ multiplex PCR; in TCRdb, only in-frame clones are kept and a portion is missing. The table has about 40,000 clones, 92% seen once. The TCR comes from a woman aged 45-65 years in good health. The sample taken for sequencing was blood.

The CDR3 reads CASRGDRGPSTEAFF. CDR3 DNA: TGTGCCAGCAGAGGGGACAGGGGGCCCAGCACTGAAGCTTTCTTT. The chain is built from TRBV2 and TRBJ1-1; 12 nucleotides align to TRBD1. Unmatched junction bases numbered 6, after V lost 6 bases and J lost 4 bases. The CDR3 totals 15 residues. Germline values: CDR1 SNHLY, CDR2 FYNNEI.